One and the same sample provided the 23 T cell receptor beta chains below, sequenced in a study of T cells in Graves' hyperthyroidism and ophthalmopathy. Using RNA transcripts as the source, TCR beta CDR3 regions were amplified. The HTBI primer set drove a first-round RT-PCR of the TCR CDR3. TCRdb processed the multiplex PCR reads anew with MiXCR; each CDR3 protein has one entry. In the table there are about 640,000 distinct CDR3 sequences, 45% of which are singletons. Sequenced input: peripheral blood or thyroid tissue (not recorded which). The source of these receptors is an adult man with Graves' disease, either hyperthyroidism or ophthalmopathy (not recorded which).

In regard to this clonotype: A much larger clone differs by one base, so this may be a read error. V is TRBV2 and J is TRBJ1-6; 7 bases are a match to TRBD1. The CDR3 extends over 13 amino acids. Per the germline V gene, CDR1 is SNHLY and CDR2 is FYNNEI. The CDR3 DNA sequence: TGTGTCAGCAGTCCGACAGGGAATTCACCCCTCCACTTT. Its translation is CVSSPTGNSPLHF.

This clonotype was found once. The gene calls are TRBV7-9 and TRBJ1-1; TRBD1 might be the D (6 bases). This CDR3 spans 16 amino acids. Germline V gives CDR1 SEHNR, CDR2 FQNEAQ (reference sequence). Trimming removed 5 bases from V and 0 bases from J, with 16 bases in between. This CDR3 is CASSHPGHLMNTEAFF. CDR3 DNA sequence: TGTGCCAGCAGCCATCCGGGACACCTAATGAACACTGAAGCTTTCTTT.

The V gene is TRBV7-3, the J gene TRBJ1-2; 9 bases are shared with TRBD1. Germline V lookup: CDR1 SGHTA, CDR2 FQGTGA. The CDR3 sequence is 13 residues long. V lost 5 bases to trimming and J lost 7 bases; unmatched junction nucleotides: 5. CDR3: CASSIQGAVGYTF. The CDR3 bases are TGTGCCAGCAGCATACAGGGGGCAGTTGGCTACACCTTC. The full variable domain, with the rest looked up from reference TRBV7-3 and TRBJ1-2, is GAGVSQTPSNKVTEKGKYVELRCDPISGHTALYWYRQSLGQGPEFLIYFQGTGAADDSGLPNDRFFAVRPEGSVSTLKIQRTERGDSAVYLCASSIQGAVGYTFGSGTRLTVV.

The CDR3 protein is CAARTGTTNEKLFF. The CDR3 DNA follows: TGTGCCGCAAGAACCGGGACAACTAATGAAAAACTGTTTTTT. The chain couples TRBV6-1 to TRBJ1-4; D uncertain. Between the trimmed V and J ends, which lost 11 bases and 0 bases, there was a span of 13 bases. This CDR3 contains 14 residues. Germline lookup yields CDR1 MNHNS and CDR2 SASEGT.

The rearrangement uses TRBV15 and TRBJ2-6, with unresolved D. The CDR3 extends over 17 amino acids. Germline CDR1 reads LNHNV; CDR2 reads YYDKDF (reference sequence). Trimming cost V 0 bases and J 1 base, with 10 bases left between them. The CDR3 reads CATSREGYGSGANVLTF. CDR3 DNA sequence: TGTGCCACCAGCAGAGAAGGGTACGGATCTGGGGCCAACGTCCTGACTTTC.

The J gene is TRBJ1-2, the V gene TRBV7-8; D is possibly TRBD1 (5 bases). Trimming removed 5 bases at V and 4 bases at J, with 11 bases between. This CDR3 region has 13 residues. Germline CDR1 reads SGHVS; CDR2 reads FQNEAQ. CDR3 coding DNA: TGTGCCAGCAGCGCGACCACAGGCTATGGCTACACCTTC. As protein: CASSATTGYGYTF.

This CDR3 is CASSSGTGGIGQETQYF. CDR3 coding DNA: TGTGCCAGCAGCTCAGGGACAGGGGGGATCGGGCAAGAGACCCAGTACTTC. The gene calls are TRBV7-9 and TRBJ2-5; 11 bases align to TRBD1. J was trimmed by 2 bases and V by 4 bases; bases with no gene match: 9. This CDR3 has 17 amino acids. CDR1 is SEHNR and CDR2 is FQNEAQ in the germline V gene (reference sequence).

This clonotype was seen ten or more times. This chain joins TRBV2 and TRBJ1-5; unclear D gene. The V and J ends lost 5 bases and 2 bases respectively, with 13 bases between them. Per germline, CDR1 SNHLY and CDR2 FYNNEI. The CDR3 is 15 amino acids. The CDR3 loop reads CASSYEGEGNQPQHF. CDR3 nucleotide sequence: TGTGCCAGCAGTTACGAGGGCGAGGGCAATCAGCCCCAGCATTTT.

The rearrangement uses TRBV7-9 and TRBJ1-5; no clear D gene. CDR3 length: 15 residues. Between the trimmed V and J ends, which lost 1 base and 14 bases, there was a span of 21 bases. Germline V gene data show CDR1 as SEHNR and CDR2 as FQNEAQ (reference sequence). For the CDR3, the DNA is TGTGCCAGCAGCTTAGTGAGTTTAGCGGGAACCCACGAGCATTTT. Translation gives CASSLVSLAGTHEHF.

The rearrangement links TRBV7-3 to TRBJ2-7; D is uncertain. This CDR3 is built from 16 residues. Trimming shortened V by 0 bases and J by 4 bases, and 16 bases separated the two germline ends. The germline CDR1 and CDR2 sequences are SGHTA and FQGTGA. Written as DNA, the CDR3 is TGTGCCAGCAGCTTAACAGGGTTGGGTGCCCCATACGAGCAGTACTTC. Its translation is CASSLTGLGAPYEQYF. Combining the CDR3 with reference TRBV7-3 and TRBJ2-7 gives the whole variable domain GAGVSQTPSNKVTEKGKYVELRCDPISGHTALYWYRQSLGQGPEFLIYFQGTGAADDSGLPNDRFFAVRPEGSVSTLKIQRTERGDSAVYLCASSLTGLGAPYEQYFGPGTRLTVT.

The J gene is TRBJ1-4, the V gene TRBV20-1, with 11 bases identical to TRBD1. This CDR3 contains 17 residues. V gave up 3 bases and J gave up 4 bases; unmatched junction bases: 10. The germline CDR1 and CDR2 sequences are DFQATT and SNEGSKA (reference sequence). The CDR3 here is CSASPDRGLSVNEKLFF. CDR3 nucleotide sequence: TGCAGTGCTAGTCCGGACAGGGGGCTTTCTGTTAATGAAAAACTGTTTTTT.

In the case of this clonotype: Because the CDR3 is missing its conserved closing phenylalanine or tryptophan, this is likely a read error. The DNA is left out, because the CDR3 cannot be placed on it with certainty; the CDR3 is given as TCRdb lists it. The chain links TRBV7-9 to TRBJ2-7; the tabulated D call, TRBD1, remains unverified against the DNA. Germline CDR1 SEHNR, CDR2 FQNEAQ (reference sequence). The CDR3 comprises 18 residues, both ends counted. The CDR3 reads CASSEGGDMTSLPTSSTS.

V and J are TRBV6-1 and TRBJ1-1; 8 nucleotides match TRBD1. Germline V CDR1 and CDR2: MNHNS, SASEGT. CDR3 length: 13 residues. Trimming took 6 bases from V and 7 from J; bases not matched to a gene: 7. The CDR3 nucleotides are TGTGCCAGCAGCCCTGCAGGGGGCGGTGAAGCTTTCTTT. Encoded protein: CASSPAGGGEAFF.

This clonotype was picked up many times. The V call is TRBV7-8, the J call TRBJ2-7; D may be TRBD1 (6 bases). V shed 1 base and J shed 2 bases, with 12 bases lying between them. Germline assignment: CDR1 SGHVS and CDR2 FQNEAQ. The CDR3 contains 15 residues. This CDR3 is CASSLGQGLTYEQYF. CDR3 in DNA: TGTGCCAGCAGCTTAGGGCAGGGGTTAACCTACGAGCAGTACTTC.

This clonotype appeared a single time. Here the CDR3 DNA reads TGTGCCAGCAGTGCAAGGGACAGGGGCTATGGCTACACCTTC. Translated: CASSARDRGYGYTF. The chain combines TRBV25-1 with TRBJ1-2; 10 nucleotides line up with TRBD1. This CDR3 has 14 amino acids. From germline, CDR1 is MGHDK and CDR2 SYGVNS. V gave up 4 bases and J gave up 4 bases; unmatched junction bases: 3.

Notes on this clonotype: The junction shows a germline mismatch at one end, possibly a read error. CDR3 DNA: TGTGCCGGCAGCGCCACCGTCGACAGGGTAGTGAACACTGAAGCTTTCTTT. It encodes CAGSATVDRVVNTEAFF. The V and J genes are TRBV7-6 and TRBJ1-1, with 7 bases fitting TRBD1. CDR1 is SGHVS, CDR2 FNYEAQ, per germline. There are 17 residues in the CDR3.

V and J are TRBV19 and TRBJ1-5; tentatively, D is TRBD1 (5 bases). In germline, CDR1 is LNHDA, CDR2 SQIVND (reference sequence). The V end was cut by 1 base, the J end by 0 bases, with 7 bases between. This CDR3 region has 15 residues. CDR3 protein: CASSIVGVSNQPQHF. The CDR3 DNA reads TGTGCCAGTAGTATAGTAGGGGTTAGCAATCAGCCCCAGCATTTT.

The CDR3 DNA reads TGTGCCAGCAGCTTAGGGACAGGGTCTCCTAATGAAAAACTGTTTTTT. Translation gives CASSLGTGSPNEKLFF. The chain carries TRBV7-9 and TRBJ1-4, with TRBD1 matching 8 bases. The CDR3 has 16 residues. CDR1 SEHNR and CDR2 FQNEAQ come from the germline V gene (reference sequence). V trimming: 1 base; J trimming: 3 bases; junction bases outside the gene matches: 4. The full variable domain, rest sourced from reference TRBV7-9 and TRBJ1-4, is DTGVSQNPRHKITKRGQNVTFRCDPISEHNRLYWYRQTLGQGPEFLTYFQNEAQLEKSRLLSDRFSAERPKGSFSTLEIQRTEQGDSAMYLCASSLGTGSPNEKLFFGSGTQLSVL.

This clonotype was seen many times. The chain couples TRBV20-1 to TRBJ2-5, with 8 bases lining up with TRBD1. With 3 bases clipped from V and 5 bases from J, the junction kept 11 bases outside the gene matches. This CDR3 spans 15 amino acids. Per the germline V gene, CDR1 is DFQATT and CDR2 is SNEGSKA (reference sequence). The CDR3 sequence is CSASSQGAVWETQYF. The CDR3 nucleotides are TGCAGTGCTAGTAGTCAGGGGGCGGTCTGGGAGACCCAGTACTTC.

This clonotype was picked up many times. The rearrangement links TRBV7-2 to TRBJ1-5; D is ambiguous. The CDR3 is made up of 15 amino acids. Germline CDR1 and CDR2: SGHTA and FQGNSA. V gave up 1 base and J gave up 4 bases, with 11 bases separating them. The CDR3 loop is CASSLGRGGNQPQHF. CDR3 coding DNA: TGTGCCAGCAGCTTAGGGCGGGGAGGGAATCAGCCCCAGCATTTT.

The chain uses TRBV7-2 and TRBJ2-7; D unclear. Germline values: CDR1 SGHTA, CDR2 FQGNSA. The CDR3 length is 14 residues. Trimming removed 8 bases from V and 1 base from J, with 15 bases in between. CDR3 DNA sequence: TGTGCCAGCGGCATTACAGCGCAATCCTACGAGCAGTACTTC. Protein sequence: CASGITAQSYEQYF.

The V and J genes are TRBV28 and TRBJ1-6, with D tentatively TRBD1 (5 bases). The CDR3 contains 16 residues. Germline V gene lookup returns CDR1 MDHEN and CDR2 SYDVKM. The V end was cut by 6 bases, the J end by 10 bases, with 22 bases between. The CDR3 loop is CASSPGRRVSGSPLHF. The CDR3 DNA reads TGTGCCAGCAGCCCGGGACGGCGGGTGTCCGGGTCACCCCTCCACTTT. Full variable domain (remainder filled in from reference TRBV28 and TRBJ1-6): DVKVTQSSRYLVKRTGEKVFLECVQDMDHENMFWYRQDPGLGLRLIYFSYDVKMKEKGDIPEGYSVSREKKERFSLILESASTNQTSMYLCASSPGRRVSGSPLHFGNGTRLTVT.

This clonotype was counted ten times or more. V is TRBV7-3 and J is TRBJ2-6; a possible D gene is TRBD1 (5 bases). Germline V gives CDR1 SGHTA, CDR2 FQGTGA. Trimming took off 5 bases at V and 0 bases at J, with 8 bases between the two ends. This CDR3 spans 15 amino acids. CDR3 loop: CASSEDSSGANVLTF. CDR3 in DNA: TGTGCCAGCAGCGAAGACAGCTCTGGGGCCAACGTCCTGACTTTC.